These 21 T cell receptor beta chains were sequenced from one sample in a study of T cells after yellow fever vaccination. TCRdb reanalysed the 5' RACE reads using MiXCR and keeps one entry per CDR3 protein. The sample lists nearly 70,000 distinct CDR3 sequences; about 6% were seen once. This specimen was CD8+ T cells sorted from PBMCs, taken about 49 days after the first yellow fever vaccination. The receptors here all came from a man aged 18 to 30 who received the YFV17D yellow fever vaccine.

This clonotype was picked up a small number of times. The chain recombines TRBV19 with TRBJ2-1; 8 positions agree with TRBD1. Germline V CDR1 and CDR2: LNHDA, SQIVND (reference sequence). The CDR3 extends over 14 amino acids. Trimming at V came to 1 base and at J to 10 bases, leaving 6 bases not matched to a gene. The DNA for the CDR3 is TGTGCCAGTAGTATAGGGCAGGGGGCTGGGGAGCAGTTCTTC. Translation gives CASSIGQGAGEQFF.

The chain combines TRBV12-3 or TRBV12-4 with TRBJ2-7; D is unclear. V lost 4 bases to trimming and J lost 6 bases, with 10 bases between them. The CDR3 consists of 12 residues. The CDR3: CASSCPTAEQYF. The CDR3 region has the DNA TGTGCCAGCAGTTGTCCTACAGCCGAGCAGTACTTC.

This clonotype was counted a few times. V usage is TRBV10-3 and J usage is TRBJ1-4, with D possibly matching TRBD1 (5 bases). This CDR3 is 15 amino acids long. Looked up from germline, CDR1 is ENHRY and CDR2 is SYGVKD. The V gene lost 0 bases and the J gene lost 5 bases, with 10 bases spanning the gap. The CDR3 DNA reads as TGTGCCATCAGTGAGTCGGCGGGGCCGAATGAAAAACTGTTTTTT. It encodes CAISESAGPNEKLFF.

The rearrangement joins TRBV7-9 to TRBJ2-5; TRBD1 matches at 7 bases. The CDR3 covers 14 residues. V shed 5 bases, J shed 5 bases, and the junction held 8 bases outside the gene matches. Germline-derived CDR1 and CDR2 are SEHNR and FQNEAQ (reference sequence). The CDR3 loop reads CASSPGTVGETQYF. The CDR3 region has the DNA TGTGCCAGCAGCCCGGGGACAGTAGGTGAGACCCAGTACTTC.

This clonotype was counted at least ten times. The chain links TRBV7-8 to TRBJ2-2, with TRBD2 matching over 8 bases. The germline gives CDR1 SGHVS, CDR2 FQNEAQ. The CDR3 has 15 amino acids. V was clipped by 8 bases and J by 3 bases; unmatched bases: 8. The CDR3 sequence is CASLPGGVDTGELFF. Written as DNA, the CDR3 is TGTGCCAGCCTTCCCGGGGGGGTCGACACCGGGGAGCTGTTTTTT.

This clonotype showed up just a few times. This chain joins TRBV7-9 and TRBJ1-6; TRBD1 aligns across 8 bases. The CDR3 is 16 residues long. Per the germline V gene, CDR1 is SEHNR and CDR2 is FQNEAQ (reference sequence). The ends lost 6 bases at V and 10 bases at J; junction bases unmatched: 14. The chain's CDR3 is CASSTEQGDPTSPLHF. Here the CDR3 DNA reads TGTGCCAGCAGTACGGAACAGGGGGACCCAACCTCACCCCTCCACTTT.

In the case of this clonotype: Just one base apart from a much larger clone, this may be a read error. The chain has TRBV5-4 and TRBJ1-6; tentatively, D is TRBD1 (6 bases). The V end was cut by 7 bases, the J end by 9 bases, with 14 bases between. In germline, CDR1 is SGHNT, CDR2 YYREEE (reference sequence). This CDR3 is built from 13 residues. The CDR3, as DNA: TGTGCCAGCCCGGGGGGCGGTTCTTCACCCCTCCACTTT. Amino acids: CASPGGGSSPLHF.

The chain joins TRBV19 to TRBJ1-1; 7 nucleotides match TRBD1. The CDR3 sequence is 12 residues long. J lost 5 bases, V lost 6 bases, and 3 bases had no gene match. CDR1 LNHDA and CDR2 SQIVND come from the germline V gene (reference sequence). CDR3 region: CASRAGGTEAFF. Here the CDR3 DNA reads TGTGCCAGTAGGGCAGGGGGAACTGAAGCTTTCTTT.

This clonotype showed up just a few times. This chain joins TRBV19 and TRBJ1-2; D possibly corresponds to TRBD1 (5 bases). CDR1 and CDR2 from the germline V gene are LNHDA and SQIVND (reference sequence). Trimming removed 5 bases at V and 3 bases at J, with 13 bases between. The CDR3 loop spans 14 amino acids. The CDR3: CASSEPGTDYGYTF. CDR3 nucleotide sequence: TGTGCCAGTAGTGAGCCGGGGACGGACTATGGCTACACCTTC.

This clonotype appeared a few times. The gene calls are TRBV4-2 and TRBJ1-1; D ambiguous. CDR1 is LGHNA and CDR2 is YNFKEQ in the germline V gene. The CDR3 is 14 amino acids. V was cut by 1 base and J by 0 bases, with 6 bases left in between. CDR3 in DNA: TGTGCCAGCAGCCAAGCGGTTATGAACACTGAAGCTTTCTTT. This sequence encodes CASSQAVMNTEAFF.

This clonotype was detected only a few times. The CDR3 DNA follows: TGTGCCATCAGTGAGGTTACCCTCAATAGCCCTGGGGCCAACGTCCTGACTTTC. This codes for CAISEVTLNSPGANVLTF. The chain links TRBV10-3 to TRBJ2-6, with D unresolved. CDR1 is ENHRY and CDR2 is SYGVKD in the germline V gene. There are 18 residues in the CDR3. Trimming stripped 2 bases from V and 2 bases from J, with 16 bases between.

This clonotype was detected ten times or more. The chain uses TRBV5-1 and TRBJ1-1; 8 bases are a match to TRBD1. This CDR3 comprises 16 residues. The germline gives CDR1 SGHRS, CDR2 YFSETQ. J gave up 0 bases and V 4 bases, and 8 bases lay outside the gene matches. The CDR3: CASSDGTGLMNTEAFF. The DNA for the CDR3 is TGCGCCAGCAGCGACGGGACAGGTCTCATGAACACTGAAGCTTTCTTT.

This clonotype was detected only a few times. The chain employs TRBV6-1 and TRBJ2-3; the match to TRBD2 covers 12 bases. V lost 4 bases, J lost 1 base, and 6 bases stayed unmatched. CDR1 and CDR2 (germline): MNHNS, SASEGT. The CDR3 is 17 amino acids. CDR3: CASSARLAGDGTDTQYF. DNA for the CDR3: TGTGCCAGCAGTGCCAGACTAGCGGGGGATGGCACAGATACGCAGTATTTT.

At least ten counts were recorded for this clonotype. The V call is TRBV29-1, the J call TRBJ2-7; 8 positions match TRBD1. V trimming: 7 bases; J trimming: 0 bases; junction bases outside the gene matches: 8. The CDR3 is 14 amino acids. Germline V gene data show CDR1 as SQVTM and CDR2 as ANQGSEA. CDR3 sequence reads: CSAWTGKSSYEQYF. The CDR3 nucleotides are TGCAGCGCGTGGACAGGGAAAAGCTCCTACGAGCAGTACTTC.

A few counts support this clonotype. The genes are TRBV11-1 and TRBJ2-1; 10 bases are a match to TRBD2. This CDR3 comprises 20 residues. Looked up from germline, CDR1 is SGHAT and CDR2 is FQDESV (reference sequence). V shed 1 base, J shed 0 bases, and the junction held 12 bases outside the gene matches. The CDR3 here is CASSLVRTLAGLSSYNEQFF. Written as DNA, the CDR3 is TGTGCCAGCAGCTTAGTTCGTACACTAGCGGGGCTTAGCTCCTACAATGAGCAGTTCTTC.

The chain recombines TRBV11-2 with TRBJ2-6; D not certain. There are 14 residues in the CDR3. Between the trimmed V and J ends, which lost 4 bases and 3 bases, there was a span of 7 bases. The germline V gene encodes CDR1 SGHAT and CDR2 FQNNGV. The CDR3 loop is CASSSKDGANVLTF. Here the CDR3 DNA reads TGTGCCAGCAGCTCCAAAGATGGGGCCAACGTCCTGACTTTC.

The rearrangement uses TRBV13 and TRBJ1-2; no definite D call. Trimming took off 5 bases at V and 2 bases at J, with 18 bases between the two ends. This CDR3 spans 16 amino acids. Germline loops: CDR1 PRHDT, CDR2 FYEKMQ (reference sequence). This CDR3 reads CASSTLSLEPNYGYTF. The DNA for the CDR3 is TGTGCCAGCAGCACTTTATCCCTGGAGCCCAACTATGGCTACACCTTC.

Ten or more counts support this clonotype. The chain carries TRBV20-1 and TRBJ2-1; D gene ambiguous. The V end was cut by 5 bases, the J end by 9 bases, with 17 bases between. Germline assignment: CDR1 DFQATT and CDR2 SNEGSKA (reference sequence). This CDR3 is 13 amino acids long. CDR3 sequence (DNA): TGCAGTGCTTCTTCGGGCAGAGTTGGTGAGCAGTTCTTC. Encoded protein: CSASSGRVGEQFF.

This clonotype was detected a few times. CDR3 nucleotide sequence: TGTGCCAGCAGCTTAGAAGGTCAGGGGGCTTTCACAGATACGCAGTATTTT. This translates into CASSLEGQGAFTDTQYF. The chain links TRBV11-2 to TRBJ2-3; TRBD1 matches 8 bases. This CDR3 spans 17 amino acids. V gave up 0 bases and J gave up 2 bases; unmatched junction bases: 7. Germline values: CDR1 SGHAT, CDR2 FQNNGV.

The chain links TRBV4-2 to TRBJ2-1, with D tentatively TRBD1 (5 bases). V lost 4 bases to trimming and J lost 6 bases, with 22 bases between them. The CDR3 length is 17 residues. Germline CDR1 and CDR2: LGHNA and YNFKEQ. The CDR3 protein is CASSPQGEQYTINEQFF. CDR3 coding DNA: TGTGCCAGCAGCCCCCAAGGGGAACAGTATACTATCAATGAGCAGTTCTTC.

There are many counts of this clonotype. V usage is TRBV5-1 and J usage is TRBJ2-5; 14 bases agree with TRBD2. This CDR3 spans 16 amino acids. CDR1 and CDR2 (germline): SGHRS, YFSETQ. V lost 4 bases, J lost 4 bases, and 6 bases stayed unmatched. CDR3 sequence: CASSPGLAGGGETQYF. CDR3 DNA: TGCGCCAGCAGCCCCGGACTAGCGGGGGGAGGAGAGACCCAGTACTTC. The full variable domain, in which reference TRBV5-1 and TRBJ2-5 provide the parts outside the CDR3, is KAGVTQTPRYLIKTRGQQVTLSCSPISGHRSVSWYQQTPGQGLQFLFEYFSETQRNKGNFPGRFSGRQFSNSRSEMNVSTLELGDSALYLCASSPGLAGGGETQYFGPGTRLLVL.